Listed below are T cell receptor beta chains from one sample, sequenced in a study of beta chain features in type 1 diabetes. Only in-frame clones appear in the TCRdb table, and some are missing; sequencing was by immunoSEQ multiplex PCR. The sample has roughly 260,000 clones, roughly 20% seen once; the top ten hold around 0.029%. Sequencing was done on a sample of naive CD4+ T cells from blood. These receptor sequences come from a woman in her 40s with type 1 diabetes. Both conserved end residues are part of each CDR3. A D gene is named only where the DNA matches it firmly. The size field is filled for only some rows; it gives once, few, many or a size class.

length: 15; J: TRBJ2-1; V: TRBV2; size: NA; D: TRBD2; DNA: TGTGCCAGTTTCCGGGAGGCTAGCGCTTCCGATGAGCAGTTCTTC; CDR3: CASFREASASDEQFF
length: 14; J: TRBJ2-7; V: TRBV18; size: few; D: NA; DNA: TGTGCCAGCTCACCAAAGGGGCAGAGTTACGAGCAGTACTTC; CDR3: CASSPKGQSYEQYF
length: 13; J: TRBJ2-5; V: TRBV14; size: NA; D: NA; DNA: TGTGCCAGCAGCCCCCTCGGAGGGGAGACCCAGTACTTC; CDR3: CASSPLGGETQYF
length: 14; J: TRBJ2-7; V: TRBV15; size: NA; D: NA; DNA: TGTGCCACCAGTTACAGGGTATTGGGCTACGAGCAGTACTTC; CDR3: CATSYRVLGYEQYF
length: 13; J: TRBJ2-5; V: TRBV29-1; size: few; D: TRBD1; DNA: TGCAGCGCTACTCCGGGACAGGGTGAGACCCAGTACTTC; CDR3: CSATPGQGETQYF
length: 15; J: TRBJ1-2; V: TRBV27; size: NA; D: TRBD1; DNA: TGTGCCAGCAGTTCCTCAGGGGGCGATGGCTATGGCTACACCTTC; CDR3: CASSSSGGDGYGYTF
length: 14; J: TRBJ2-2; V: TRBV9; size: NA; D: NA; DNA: TGTGCCAGCAGCGTAGGGTCAGAACCCGGGGAGCTGTTTTTT; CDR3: CASSVGSEPGELFF
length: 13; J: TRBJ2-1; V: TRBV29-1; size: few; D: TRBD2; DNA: TGCAGCGTGGGACTAGCAACTGATACTGAGCAGTTCTTC; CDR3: CSVGLATDTEQFF
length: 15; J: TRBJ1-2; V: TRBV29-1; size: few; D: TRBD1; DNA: TGCAGCTCTGGACAGGGAGGAGGGAATAACTATGGCTACACCTTC; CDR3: CSSGQGGGNNYGYTF
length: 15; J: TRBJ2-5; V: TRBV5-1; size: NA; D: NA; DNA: TGCGCCAGCAGCTTGCCGGGCCAAGGGGGAGAGACCCAGTACTTC; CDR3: CASSLPGQGGETQYF
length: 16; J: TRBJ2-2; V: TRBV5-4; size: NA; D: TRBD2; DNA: TGTGCCAGCAGCTTAGGGACTAGCGGGAGCACCGGGGAGCTGTTTTTT; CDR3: CASSLGTSGSTGELFF
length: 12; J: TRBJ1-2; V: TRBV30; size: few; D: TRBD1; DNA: TGTGCCTGGAGACGTACGGGACAGGGAAACACCTTC; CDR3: CAWRRTGQGNTF
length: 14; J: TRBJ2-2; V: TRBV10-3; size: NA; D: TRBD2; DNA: TGTGCCATCAGAACCGGGACTAGCACCGGGGAGCTGTTTTTT; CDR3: CAIRTGTSTGELFF
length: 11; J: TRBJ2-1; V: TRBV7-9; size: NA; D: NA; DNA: TGTGCCAGCAGCTCAGGCAATGAGCAGTTCTTC; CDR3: CASSSGNEQFF
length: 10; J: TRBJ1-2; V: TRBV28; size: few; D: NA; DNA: TGTGCCAGCAGCTCCTATGGCTACACCTTC; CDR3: CASSSYGYTF
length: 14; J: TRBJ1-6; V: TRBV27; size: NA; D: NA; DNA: TGTGCCAGCAGTTTACGGTCTTATAATTCACCCCTCCACTTT; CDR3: CASSLRSYNSPLHF
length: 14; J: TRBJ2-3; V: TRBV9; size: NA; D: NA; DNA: TGTGCCAGCAGCGTAGGAGGATTCACAGATACGCAGTATTTT; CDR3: CASSVGGFTDTQYF
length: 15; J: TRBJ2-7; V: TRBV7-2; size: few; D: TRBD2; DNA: TGTGCCAGCAGCTCCGCCGGGACTAGCGGGTACGAGCAGTACTTC; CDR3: CASSSAGTSGYEQYF
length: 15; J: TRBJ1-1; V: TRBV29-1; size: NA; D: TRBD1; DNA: TGCAGCGTCAACTCTCCAGGGGGAGTGAACACTGAAGCTTTCTTT; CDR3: CSVNSPGGVNTEAFF
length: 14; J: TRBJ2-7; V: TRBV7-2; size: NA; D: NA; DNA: TGTGCCAGCAGCTTCTTGGGACACATCTACGAGCAGTACTTC; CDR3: CASSFLGHIYEQYF
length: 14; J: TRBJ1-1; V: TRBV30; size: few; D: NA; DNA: TGTGCCTGGAGTGTACTGGGGGGGCCGGCTGAAGCTTTCTTT; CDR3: CAWSVLGGPAEAFF
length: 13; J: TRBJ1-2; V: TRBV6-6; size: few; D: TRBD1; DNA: TGTGCCAGCAGTTGGGACAGCAGCTATGGCTACACCTTC; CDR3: CASSWDSSYGYTF
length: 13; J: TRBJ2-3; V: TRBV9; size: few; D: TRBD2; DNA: TGTGCCAGCAGTCAAGCGGGAGCAGATACGCAGTATTTT; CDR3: CASSQAGADTQYF
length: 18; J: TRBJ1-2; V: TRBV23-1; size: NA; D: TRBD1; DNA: TGCGCCAGCAGTCAATCGGAGGACAGGGACGGTCATTACTATGGCTACACCTTC; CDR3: CASSQSEDRDGHYYGYTF
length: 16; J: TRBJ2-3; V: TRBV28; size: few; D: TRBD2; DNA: TGTGCCAGCAGTCCCCAGGGCGGGAGATTTGCAGATACGCAGTATTTT; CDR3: CASSPQGGRFADTQYF
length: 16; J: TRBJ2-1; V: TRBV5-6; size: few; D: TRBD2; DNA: TGTGCCAGCAGCTTGGTGGCCCTAGCGGAATACAATGAGCAGTTCTTC; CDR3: CASSLVALAEYNEQFF
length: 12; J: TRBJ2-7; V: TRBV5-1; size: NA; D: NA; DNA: TGCGCCAGCAGCTTCTCCAGGTCCGAGCAGTACTTC; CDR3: CASSFSRSEQYF
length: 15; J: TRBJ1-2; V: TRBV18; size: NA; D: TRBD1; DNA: TGTGCCAGCTCACCCAACCAGGGGGGTAACTATGGCTACACCTTC; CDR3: CASSPNQGGNYGYTF
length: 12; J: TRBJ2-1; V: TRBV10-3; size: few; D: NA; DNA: TGTGCCATCAGTGTTAGAGACAATGAGCAGTTCTTC; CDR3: CAISVRDNEQFF
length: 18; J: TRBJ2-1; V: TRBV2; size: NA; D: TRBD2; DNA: TGTGCCAGCAGCGAAAACTTGGGACTAGCGGGGATCTACAATGAGCAGTTCTTC; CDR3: CASSENLGLAGIYNEQFF